Below, 23 T cell receptor beta chains from the same sample are listed, as sequenced in a study of OX40 agonist ivuxolimab in advanced cancers. Sequencing was performed with immunoSEQ multiplex PCR; in TCRdb, only in-frame clones are kept and a portion is missing. The table has around 94,000 clones, approximately 85% seen once; the top ten hold about 4.1%. Sequenced material: CD4+ or CD8+ T cells sorted from blood, taken in a trial of the OX40 agonist ivuxolimab. All receptors derive from an adult with an advanced solid tumor such as melanoma, head and neck, liver or kidney cancer.

This clone came up once. CDR3 in amino acids: CASSDGGRHGYTF. As DNA, the CDR3 is TGTGCCAGCAGTGATGGGGGGAGGCATGGCTACACCTTC. The V gene is TRBV2, the J gene TRBJ1-2; the D gene is possibly TRBD1 (5 bases). The V and J ends lost 3 bases and 6 bases respectively, with 11 bases between them. Germline-derived CDR1 and CDR2 are SNHLY and FYNNEI. The CDR3 spans 13 residues.

The J gene is TRBJ2-3, the V gene TRBV28; 7 bases are a match to TRBD1. Germline CDR1 and CDR2: MDHEN and SYDVKM. After removal of 5 bases from V and 2 bases from J, the junction contained 7 bases not matched to a gene. The CDR3 spans 15 residues. CDR3 sequence reads: CASSPPDRLTDTQYF. In nucleotides, the CDR3 is TGTGCCAGCAGTCCCCCGGACAGGCTCACAGATACGCAGTATTTT.

The chain's CDR3 is CASSSLGLAGEGGTQYF. CDR3 DNA sequence: TGTGCCAGCAGCTCCCTAGGACTAGCGGGAGAGGGAGGAACGCAGTATTTT. This chain connects TRBV11-2 to TRBJ2-3; TRBD2 matches 13 bases. Trimming removed 4 bases from V and 9 bases from J; junction bases left unmatched: 13. Per the germline V gene, CDR1 is SGHAT and CDR2 is FQNNGV. The CDR3 has 17 amino acids.

The rearrangement joins TRBV6-5 to TRBJ2-5; D gene uncertain. Germline V CDR1 and CDR2: MNHEY, SVGAGI. Trimming shortened V by 7 bases and J by 5 bases, and 17 bases separated the two germline ends. The CDR3 has 14 residues. CDR3 nucleotides: TGTGCCAGCATCCCTACGGCGGCAGCGGAGACCCAGTACTTC. It encodes CASIPTAAAETQYF.

The CDR3 nucleotides read TGTGCCAGCACCCAAGCGACAGGCTGGAAGGCTGAAGCTTTCTTT. Amino acids: CASTQATGWKAEAFF. The genes are TRBV6-6 and TRBJ1-1, with D tentatively TRBD1 (6 bases). CDR3 length: 15 residues. Trimming shortened V by 7 bases and J by 6 bases, and 21 bases separated the two germline ends. CDR1 is MNHNY, CDR2 SVGAGI, per germline (reference sequence).

This chain links TRBV11-3 with TRBJ2-1; 8 nucleotides agree with TRBD1. The germline CDR1 and CDR2 sequences are SGHNT and YENEEA. The trim removed 0 bases at V and 6 bases at J, leaving 4 bases unmatched. This CDR3 has 15 residues. CDR3: CASSLEGTGSNEQFF. The CDR3 DNA reads as TGTGCCAGCAGCTTAGAGGGGACAGGTTCCAATGAGCAGTTCTTC.

V and J are TRBV7-9 and TRBJ2-4, with a tentative D call TRBD2 (6 bases). The CDR3 is 18 amino acids. CDR1 SEHNR and CDR2 FQNEAQ come from the germline V gene (reference sequence). The germline V and J ends were trimmed by 2 bases and 0 bases, with 17 bases remaining between them. The CDR3 sequence is CASSLRVGSTIAKNIQYF. CDR3 nucleotides: TGTGCCAGCAGCTTAAGAGTCGGGAGTACCATAGCCAAAAACATTCAGTACTTC.

The CDR3 region is CASSEGLAAIYEQYF. For the CDR3, the DNA is TGTGCCAGCAGCGAGGGACTAGCGGCAATCTACGAGCAGTACTTC. The chain uses TRBV5-5 and TRBJ2-7; 11 bases align to TRBD2. V lost 4 bases to trimming and J lost 3 bases; unmatched junction nucleotides: 6. The CDR3 consists of 15 residues. Looked up from germline, CDR1 is SGHKS and CDR2 is YYEKEE (reference sequence).

The gene calls are TRBV9 and TRBJ2-3, with 10 bases identical to TRBD1. Trimming at V came to 3 bases and at J to 5 bases, leaving 0 bases not matched to a gene. Germline V CDR1 and CDR2: SGDLS, YYNGEE. The CDR3 has 13 amino acids. The CDR3 DNA sequence: TGTGCCAGCAGCGGGACAGGGGGAGATACGCAGTATTTT. This gives the protein CASSGTGGDTQYF.

J is TRBJ2-1 and V is TRBV28, with D maybe TRBD2 (5 bases). Germline lookup yields CDR1 MDHEN and CDR2 SYDVKM. This CDR3 comprises 14 residues. V gave up 6 bases and J gave up 7 bases, with 16 bases separating them. CDR3 amino acids: CASSPTPRGNEQFF. The CDR3 DNA reads TGTGCCAGCAGCCCGACACCTAGAGGGAATGAGCAGTTCTTC.

The chain recombines TRBV28 with TRBJ2-7; D not certain. V dropped 3 bases and J dropped 12 bases, with 3 bases sitting between them. The CDR3 length is 8 residues. Per the germline V gene, CDR1 is MDHEN and CDR2 is SYDVKM. The CDR3 spells CASSFSYF. CDR3 coding DNA: TGTGCCAGCAGTTTTTCGTACTTC. The full variable domain, its missing parts supplied by reference TRBV28 and TRBJ2-7, is DVKVTQSSRYLVKRTGEKVFLECVQDMDHENMFWYRQDPGLGLRLIYFSYDVKMKEKGDIPEGYSVSREKKERFSLILESASTNQTSMYLCASSFSYFGPGTRLTVT.

This clone was counted a single time. The chain employs TRBV9 and TRBJ2-7; 9 bases are a match to TRBD1. The V segment lost 0 bases and the J segment 1 base; nucleotides outside the gene matches: 2. Germline V lookup: CDR1 SGDLS, CDR2 YYNGEE. This CDR3 is 15 amino acids long. The DNA of the CDR3 is TGTGCCAGCAGCGTAGGACAGGGGGTATCCTACGAGCAGTACTTC. It yields the protein CASSVGQGVSYEQYF. Using reference TRBV9 and TRBJ2-7 for the parts outside the CDR3, the full variable domain is DSGVTQTPKHLITATGQRVTLRCSPRSGDLSVYWYQQSLDQGLQFLIQYYNGEERAKGNILERFSAQQFPDLHSELNLSSLELGDSALYFCASSVGQGVSYEQYFGPGTRLTVT.

This clone has only one observation. The V gene is TRBV7-2, the J gene TRBJ2-5; D is possibly TRBD1 (5 bases). The germline V gene has CDR1 SGHTA and CDR2 FQGNSA. Trimming left V 0 bases short and J 4 bases short, with 9 bases between. CDR3 size: 14 residues. The CDR3 reads CASSLAAGLETQYF. The CDR3 region has the DNA TGTGCCAGCAGCTTAGCGGCAGGGCTAGAGACCCAGTACTTC.

The chain has TRBV15 and TRBJ2-3; D not certain. The germline gives CDR1 LNHNV, CDR2 YYDKDF (reference sequence). The CDR3 sequence is 14 residues long. V was cut by 6 bases and J by 1 base, with 11 bases left in between. The DNA of the CDR3 is TGTGCCACCAGTAGACTTTTTGGCACAGATACGCAGTATTTT. Its translation is CATSRLFGTDTQYF.

CDR3 residues: CASSFRQGARNEQFF. CDR3 DNA: TGCGCCAGCAGCTTCCGACAGGGTGCTAGGAATGAGCAGTTCTTC. This chain links TRBV5-1 with TRBJ2-1; 7 bases agree with TRBD1. Germline lookup yields CDR1 SGHRS and CDR2 YFSETQ. V was pared by 2 bases and J by 7 bases, with 9 bases of the junction left unmatched. The CDR3 has 15 residues.

V and J are TRBV30 and TRBJ1-2, with 9 nucleotides matching TRBD1. CDR1 is GTSNPN, CDR2 SVGIG, per germline (reference sequence). The trim removed 2 bases at V and 6 bases at J, leaving 13 bases unmatched. The CDR3 is 16 amino acids. The CDR3 is CAWSHSNPGTGNGYTF. CDR3 coding DNA: TGTGCCTGGAGTCATTCCAATCCCGGGACAGGGAATGGCTACACCTTC. The entire variable domain, with the rest obtained from reference TRBV30 and TRBJ1-2, is as follows: SQTIHQWPATLVQPVGSPLSLECTVEGTSNPNLYWYRQAAGRGLQLLFYSVGIGQISSEVPQNLSASRPQDRQFILSSKKLLLSDSGFYLCAWSHSNPGTGNGYTFGSGTRLTVV.

The chain recombines TRBV4-1 with TRBJ2-1, with 7 bases identical to TRBD2. CDR1 and CDR2 from the germline V gene are MGHRA and YSYEKL. The junction had 4 bases not matched to a gene; V was cut back by 0 bases and J by 2 bases. This CDR3 comprises 16 residues. The CDR3 DNA is TGCGCCAGCAGCCAAGATAAAAGCGGGACCTACAATGAGCAGTTCTTC. Protein product: CASSQDKSGTYNEQFF.

With respect to this clone: Mismatch with germline at one junction end may stem from a read error. The genes are TRBV9 and TRBJ2-7, with 15 bases matching TRBD2. The CDR3 has 13 residues. CDR1 SGDLS and CDR2 YYNGEE come from the germline V gene. The CDR3 reads CASSPGTSGRTNF. CDR3 DNA: TGTGCCAGCAGCCCCGGGACTAGCGGGAGGACTAACTTC.

This clone has a handful of counts. The V call is TRBV6-1, the J call TRBJ1-2, with D maybe TRBD1 (6 bases). Per the germline V gene, CDR1 is MNHNS and CDR2 is SASEGT. The CDR3 sequence is 13 residues long. V lost 2 bases, J lost 7 bases, and 11 bases lay in between. The CDR3 DNA follows: TGTGCCAGCAGTGAACAGGGGAGAGGTGGCTACACCTTC. Translation: CASSEQGRGGYTF.

As regards this clone: Germline and junction disagree at one end, which may indicate a read error. The chain carries TRBV13 and TRBJ1-2; weak D call: TRBD1 (5 bases). Germline loops: CDR1 PRHDT, CDR2 FYEKMQ (reference sequence). This CDR3 is 15 amino acids long. The CDR3, as DNA: TGTGCCAGCAGCCTAGGCGTTCGAGGGGTCTATGGCTACACCTTC. It specifies CASSLGVRGVYGYTF.

The genes are TRBV7-8 and TRBJ2-2; D call uncertain. Trimming took off 5 bases at V and 8 bases at J, with 9 bases between the two ends. In germline, CDR1 is SGHVS, CDR2 FQNEAQ. The CDR3 consists of 12 residues. The CDR3 DNA is TGTGCCAGCAGCCCGTGGCGGGGGGAGCTGTTTTTT. Protein: CASSPWRGELFF.

The chain carries TRBV12-5 and TRBJ2-3, with 11 bases aligning to TRBD2. This CDR3 spans 15 amino acids. Germline loops: CDR1 LGHNT, CDR2 FRNRAP. Trimming at V came to 2 bases and at J to 7 bases, leaving 5 bases not matched to a gene. The CDR3 region is CASGLKLAGENTQYF. The CDR3 DNA reads TGTGCTAGTGGTTTGAAACTAGCGGGAGAAAATACGCAGTATTTT. Full variable domain (rest looked up from reference TRBV12-5 and TRBJ2-3): DARVTQTPRHKVTEMGQEVTMRCQPILGHNTVFWYRQTMMQGLELLAYFRNRAPLDDSGMPKDRFSAEMPDATLATLKIQPSEPRDSAVYFCASGLKLAGENTQYFGPGTRLTVL.

The gene calls are TRBV28 and TRBJ1-1; D uncertain. V dropped 6 bases and J dropped 4 bases, with 6 bases sitting between them. The germline V gene has CDR1 MDHEN and CDR2 SYDVKM. This CDR3 has 11 residues. As DNA, the CDR3 is TGTGCCAGCAGCCAGAGCACTGAAGCTTTCTTT. Amino acids: CASSQSTEAFF.